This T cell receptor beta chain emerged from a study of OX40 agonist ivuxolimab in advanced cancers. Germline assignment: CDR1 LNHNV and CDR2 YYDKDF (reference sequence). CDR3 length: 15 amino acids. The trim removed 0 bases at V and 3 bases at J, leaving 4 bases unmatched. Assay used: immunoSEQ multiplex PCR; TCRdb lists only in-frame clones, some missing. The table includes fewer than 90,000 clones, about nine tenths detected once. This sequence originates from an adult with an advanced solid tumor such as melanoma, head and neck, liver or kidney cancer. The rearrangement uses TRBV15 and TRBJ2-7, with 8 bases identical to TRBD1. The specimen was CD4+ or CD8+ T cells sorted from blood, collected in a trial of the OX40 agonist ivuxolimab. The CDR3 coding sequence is TGTGCCACCAGCAGAGATTTCGGACAGGGCTACGAGCAGTACTTC. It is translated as CATSRDFGQGYEQYF.